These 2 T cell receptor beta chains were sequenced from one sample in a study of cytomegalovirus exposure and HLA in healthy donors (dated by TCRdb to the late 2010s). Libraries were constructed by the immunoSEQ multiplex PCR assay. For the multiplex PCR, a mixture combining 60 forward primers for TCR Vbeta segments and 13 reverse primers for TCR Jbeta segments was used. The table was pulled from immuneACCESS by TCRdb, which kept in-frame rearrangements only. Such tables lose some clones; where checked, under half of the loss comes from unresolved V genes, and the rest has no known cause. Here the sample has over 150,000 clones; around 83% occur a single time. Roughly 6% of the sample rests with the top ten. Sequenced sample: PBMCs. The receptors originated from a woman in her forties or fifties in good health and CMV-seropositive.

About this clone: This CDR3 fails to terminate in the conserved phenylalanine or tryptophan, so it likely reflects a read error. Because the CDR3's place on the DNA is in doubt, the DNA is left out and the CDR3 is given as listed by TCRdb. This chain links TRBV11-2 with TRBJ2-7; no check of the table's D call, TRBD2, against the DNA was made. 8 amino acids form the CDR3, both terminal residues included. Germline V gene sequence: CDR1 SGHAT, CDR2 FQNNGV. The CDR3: CASSCGSL.

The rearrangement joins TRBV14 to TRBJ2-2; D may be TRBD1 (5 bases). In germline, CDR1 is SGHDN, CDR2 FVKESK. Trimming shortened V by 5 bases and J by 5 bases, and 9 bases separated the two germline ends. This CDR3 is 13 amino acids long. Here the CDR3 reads CASSRQGTGELFF. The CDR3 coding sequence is TGTGCCAGCAGCAGGCAGGGAACCGGGGAGCTGTTTTTT.